This record looks at one T cell receptor beta chain sequence and its context. The sample belongs to a study of T cells expressing NK-cell markers. Reprocessing the 5' RACE reads, TCRdb reports a single entry for every CDR3 protein and omits DNA. The sample has about 160,000 distinct CDR3 sequences. The CDR3 is 15 amino acids. Germline V lookup: CDR1 ENHRY, CDR2 SYGVKD. The sequence was obtained from a woman between 18 and 75 years old in good health. The genes are TRBV10-3 and TRBJ2-1. Input material: blood T cells: a sorted CD56 or NKG2C T cell subset, CD4+ or CD8+ T cells, or bulk PBMC T cells (not recorded which). The CDR3: CAISESTGNYNEQFF.